The 13 T cell receptor beta chains below come from one sample, sequenced in a study of T cells in Graves' hyperthyroidism and ophthalmopathy. RNA transcripts provided the source from which TCR beta CDR3 regions were amplified. In the first-round RT-PCR of the TCR CDR3, the HTBI primer set was used. Using its own MiXCR run on the multiplex PCR reads, TCRdb lists one record per CDR3 protein. The table includes 360,000 or so distinct CDR3 sequences, 19% detected once. The sequenced sample consisted of blood. Receptor source: a young woman with Graves' hyperthyroidism.

This sequence joins TRBV4-1 and TRBJ1-2; 7 nucleotides agree with TRBD1. CDR3 size: 18 residues. The V gene's germline CDR1 is MGHRA and CDR2 YSYEKL. With V trimmed by 0 bases and J by 4 bases, 14 bases remained unmatched. CDR3 sequence (DNA): TGCGCCAGCAGCCAAGAAGGGATGAAGGGGGCTCAACCCTATGGCTACACCTTC. It translates to CASSQEGMKGAQPYGYTF.

This clonotype was seen repeatedly, ten times or more. J is TRBJ2-7 and V is TRBV3-1; maybe TRBD1 (6 bases). CDR1 LGHDT and CDR2 YNNKEL come from the germline V gene (reference sequence). Trimming cost V 8 bases and J 2 bases, with 10 bases left between them. This CDR3 is 12 amino acids long. CDR3 sequence (DNA): TGTGCCAGCGCAAGGGGGACCTACGAGCAGTACTTC. It encodes CASARGTYEQYF.

This clonotype was found many times. This sequence joins TRBV7-9 and TRBJ1-2; TRBD1 agrees at 8 bases. CDR1 SEHNR and CDR2 FQNEAQ come from the germline V gene (reference sequence). This CDR3 comprises 15 residues. The ends lost 5 bases at V and 2 bases at J; junction bases unmatched: 7. CDR3 amino acids: CASSSRQGANYGYTF. Written as DNA, the CDR3 is TGTGCCAGCAGCAGTCGGCAGGGGGCGAACTATGGCTACACCTTC.

Remarks on this clonotype: A clone one base away is much larger, so this may be a read error. The chain uses TRBV5-1 and TRBJ1-2; D possibly corresponds to TRBD1 (5 bases). The V gene lost 8 bases and the J gene lost 8 bases, with 13 bases spanning the gap. Germline values: CDR1 SGHRS, CDR2 YFSETQ. The CDR3 has 11 amino acids. In DNA form, the CDR3 reads TGCGCCAGAGTTACGGGGGACGGCTACACCTTC. Amino acids: CARVTGDGYTF.

This clonotype was counted at least ten times. The CDR3 is CASSDERGIVYEQYF. The CDR3 DNA is TGTGCCAGCAGTGACGAGCGGGGTATCGTTTACGAGCAGTACTTC. The chain carries TRBV2 and TRBJ2-7; 7 nucleotides line up with TRBD2. The trim removed 3 bases at V and 4 bases at J, leaving 9 bases unmatched. The V gene's germline CDR1 is SNHLY and CDR2 FYNNEI. The CDR3 loop spans 15 amino acids.

This clonotype has just one count. The rearrangement uses TRBV2 and TRBJ1-5; D gene uncertain. V was cut by 6 bases and J by 9 bases, with 15 bases left in between. The germline V gene has CDR1 SNHLY and CDR2 FYNNEI. The CDR3 totals 13 residues. The DNA for the CDR3 is TGTGCCAGCAGGGACGGAGGGTCTTCGCCCCAGCATTTT. It specifies CASRDGGSSPQHF.

At least ten counts were recorded for this clonotype. The V call is TRBV3-1, the J call TRBJ1-2, with 12 nucleotides matching TRBD1. The germline gives CDR1 LGHDT, CDR2 YNNKEL (reference sequence). The V gene end was trimmed by 4 bases and the J gene end by 4 bases; junction bases not matched to a gene: 13. The CDR3 has 18 amino acids. The CDR3 nucleotides are TGTGCCAGCAGCCCGGTAGTCGGGACAGGGGGCCCTGGCTATGGCTACACCTTC. Protein: CASSPVVGTGGPGYGYTF.

This clonotype was counted many times. J is TRBJ2-7 and V is TRBV7-6; D not certain. Trimming removed 2 bases at V and 1 base at J, with 9 bases between. The CDR3 consists of 14 residues. Germline assignment: CDR1 SGHVS and CDR2 FNYEAQ. CDR3 in amino acids: CASSLSIVSYEQYF. CDR3 sequence (DNA): TGTGCCAGCAGCTTAAGTATCGTTTCCTACGAGCAGTACTTC.

This chain uses TRBV11-1 with TRBJ1-5; D possibly corresponds to TRBD1 (5 bases). CDR1 is SGHAT, CDR2 FQDESV, per germline (reference sequence). The CDR3 contains 17 residues. V lost 0 bases to trimming and J lost 2 bases, with 14 bases between them. The CDR3 nucleotides are TGTGCCAGCAGCTTAGCGCTACGGGGAGGGGGCAATCAGCCCCAGCATTTT. It yields the protein CASSLALRGGGNQPQHF.

This sequence joins TRBV7-6 and TRBJ2-7; 8 bases are a match to TRBD1. The germline V gene has CDR1 SGHVS and CDR2 FNYEAQ. Losses at the gene ends were 0 bases for V and 5 bases for J; bases not matched to a gene: 9. The CDR3 totals 16 residues. The CDR3 sequence is CASSLAPAGGSDEQYF. The CDR3 DNA is TGTGCCAGCAGCTTAGCCCCGGCAGGGGGCTCGGACGAGCAGTACTTC.

This clonotype has ten or more counts. The rearrangement uses TRBV20-1 and TRBJ1-5, with D perhaps matching TRBD1 (5 bases). CDR3 size: 13 residues. Trimming left V 1 base short and J 7 bases short, with 11 bases between. Germline-derived CDR1 and CDR2 are DFQATT and SNEGSKA (reference sequence). CDR3 sequence reads: CSARGGGAQPQHF. CDR3 bases: TGCAGTGCTAGAGGTGGTGGGGCCCAGCCCCAGCATTTT.

V is TRBV6-5 and J is TRBJ1-1; 12 bases map to TRBD1. The germline V gene has CDR1 MNHEY and CDR2 SVGAGI. The CDR3 sequence is 15 residues long. V dropped 4 bases and J dropped 3; count of bases not matched to a gene: 3. The DNA of the CDR3 is TGTGCCAGCAGTTCGGGACAGGGGGCTGACACTGAAGCTTTCTTT. Translation gives CASSSGQGADTEAFF.

This rearrangement joins TRBV12-3 or TRBV12-4 to TRBJ1-2; no definite D call. This CDR3 comprises 12 residues. V lost 5 bases and J lost 8, with 12 bases in between. In DNA, the CDR3 is TGTGCCAGCAGTCCCATGGGGAGAGGCTACACCTTC. It translates to CASSPMGRGYTF.